The 25 T cell receptor beta chains below were found in one sample sequenced in a study of glioma-infiltrating T cells. TCR alpha and beta CDR3 regions were amplified from RNA using iRepertoire nested multiplex PCR. MiXCR was run by TCRdb on the multiplex PCR reads, yielding one entry per CDR3 protein. The table lists roughly 350,000 distinct CDR3 sequences, approximately 42% of them singletons. Source material: glioma tissue, nonneoplastic brain tissue, or PBMCs (not recorded which). Every receptor here comes from a human donor with low-grade glioma or glioblastoma, undergoing nonglioma brain surgery, or in good health (not recorded which).

This clonotype turned up a few times. The V and J genes are TRBV7-9 and TRBJ2-3; D remains ambiguous. CDR1 and CDR2 from the germline V gene are SEHNR and FQNEAQ (reference sequence). Trimming took off 1 base at V and 12 bases at J, with 11 bases between the two ends. The CDR3 spans 12 residues. The CDR3: CASSLVHSGQYF. The CDR3 DNA follows: TGTGCCAGCAGCTTAGTACACTCCGGACAGTATTTT. Supplemented by reference TRBV7-9 and TRBJ2-3, the full variable domain reads DTGVSQNPRHKITKRGQNVTFRCDPISEHNRLYWYRQTLGQGPEFLTYFQNEAQLEKSRLLSDRFSAERPKGSFSTLEIQRTEQGDSAMYLCASSLVHSGQYFGPGTRLTVL.

This clonotype was observed a handful of times. J is TRBJ2-7 and V is TRBV27; 9 bases are a match to TRBD1. Germline CDR1 is MNHEY and CDR2 is SMNVEV (reference sequence). The ends lost 5 bases at V and 1 base at J; junction bases unmatched: 12. This CDR3 is built from 17 residues. This CDR3 is CASSPRFGTGLSYEQYF. CDR3 coding DNA: TGTGCCAGCAGTCCCCGCTTTGGGACAGGGCTATCCTACGAGCAGTACTTC.

The genes are TRBV2 and TRBJ2-7; 8 positions agree with TRBD1. After removal of 2 bases from V and 1 base from J, the junction contained 7 bases not matched to a gene. Germline CDR1 and CDR2: SNHLY and FYNNEI. The CDR3 runs to 16 residues. The CDR3 region is CASSERGTGESYEQYF. The CDR3 DNA reads as TGTGCCAGCAGTGAAAGAGGGACAGGAGAATCCTACGAGCAGTACTTC.

This clonotype was counted between two and nine times. This sequence joins TRBV20-1 and TRBJ2-7; 7 bases fit TRBD1. J gave up 0 bases and V 4 bases, and 12 bases lay outside the gene matches. Looked up from germline, CDR1 is DFQATT and CDR2 is SNEGSKA (reference sequence). This CDR3 comprises 16 residues. The CDR3 region is CSANDDGQVTSYEQYF. The CDR3 nucleotides read TGCAGTGCTAATGACGATGGACAGGTCACCTCCTACGAGCAGTACTTC.

Turning to this clonotype: With a much larger clone just one base away, this may be a read error. CDR3 DNA: TGTGCCAGCAGTTTAAGCTTCCTGGGAACTGAAGCTTTCTTT. Its protein product is CASSLSFLGTEAFF. V is TRBV27 and J is TRBJ1-1; D ambiguous. Trimming took off 2 bases at V and 5 bases at J, with 12 bases between the two ends. The CDR3 loop spans 14 amino acids. Germline CDR1 reads MNHEY; CDR2 reads SMNVEV (reference sequence).

This clonotype came up a few times. The rearrangement joins TRBV5-1 to TRBJ1-3, with 8 bases lining up with TRBD1. The CDR3 loop spans 14 amino acids. After removal of 0 bases from V and 8 bases from J, the junction contained 4 bases not matched to a gene. Germline CDR1 reads SGHRS; CDR2 reads YFSETQ. CDR3 DNA: TGCGCCAGCAGCTTGGAAGAGACAGGGGACACCATATATTTT. Residues: CASSLEETGDTIYF.

With regard to this clonotype: Sequence at one end of the junction differs from germline and may be a read error. The chain carries TRBV7-9 and TRBJ2-3; 9 nucleotides match TRBD2. Looked up from germline, CDR1 is SEHNR and CDR2 is FQNEAQ (reference sequence). CDR3 length: 18 amino acids. This CDR3 reads CASSQRVRLAASTDTRYF. As DNA, the CDR3 is TGTGCCAGCAGCCAAAGGGTCCGACTAGCGGCTAGCACAGATACGCGGTATTTT.

For this clonotype: One junction end does not reproduce the germline sequence, and a read error may be involved. This rearrangement joins TRBV28 to TRBJ2-7, with 11 bases that match TRBD2. Germline CDR1 MDHEN, CDR2 SYDVKM. This CDR3 has 17 amino acids. The CDR3 reads CASSLKTSGTHSYKQYF. CDR3 DNA sequence: TGTGCCAGCAGTTTAAAGACTAGCGGGACCCACTCCTACAAGCAGTACTTC.

Concerning this clonotype itself: This may come from a read error, since a much larger clone is one base off. The chain joins TRBV6-1 to TRBJ1-1; TRBD1 is a possible D gene (6 bases). The CDR3 runs to 12 residues. Germline loops: CDR1 MNHNS, CDR2 SASEGT. DNA for the CDR3: TGTGCCAGCACTGTGACAGGTGGTGAAGTTTTCTTT. Translation gives CASTVTGGEVFF.

This clonotype appeared many times. The chain is built from TRBV6-5 and TRBJ1-1, with D hard to call. Germline lookup yields CDR1 MNHEY and CDR2 SVGAGI. The CDR3 covers 15 residues. V dropped 0 bases and J dropped 6 bases, with 14 bases sitting between them. CDR3 amino acids: CASSYSIFGPPEAFF. The CDR3 nucleotides read TGTGCCAGCAGTTACTCGATTTTCGGACCTCCTGAAGCTTTCTTT.

The chain is built from TRBV7-9 and TRBJ1-5; D is perhaps TRBD1 (6 bases). In germline, CDR1 is SEHNR, CDR2 FQNEAQ (reference sequence). Deletions cut 1 base from V and 3 bases from J, with 16 bases between. This CDR3 has 17 amino acids. CDR3 sequence: CASSLGTGLSYNQPQHF. For the CDR3, the DNA is TGTGCCAGCAGCTTAGGTACAGGGCTAAGCTACAATCAGCCCCAGCATTTT.

This clonotype was observed at least ten times. This chain joins TRBV10-3 and TRBJ1-1; the D is unclear. V was cut by 5 bases and J by 4 bases, with 8 bases left in between. CDR1 and CDR2 (germline): ENHRY, SYGVKD. The CDR3 has 12 residues. The DNA of the CDR3 is TGTGCCATCAGTACGTGGGGCACTGAAGCTTTCTTT. As protein: CAISTWGTEAFF.

The V gene is TRBV10-3, the J gene TRBJ1-1; no clear D. Germline V CDR1 and CDR2: ENHRY, SYGVKD. The CDR3 is 12 residues long. V was pared by 5 bases and J by 1 base, with 5 bases between. CDR3 protein: CAISPENTEAFF. CDR3 sequence (DNA): TGTGCCATCAGTCCAGAGAACACTGAAGCTTTCTTT.

This clonotype was observed at least ten times. The genes are TRBV27 and TRBJ2-1; D call uncertain. This CDR3 has 17 amino acids. V lost 3 bases and J lost 0, with 15 bases in between. Germline V gene sequence: CDR1 MNHEY, CDR2 SMNVEV (reference sequence). The CDR3 is CASSLVWRASSYNEQFF. The DNA of the CDR3 is TGTGCCAGCAGTTTGGTCTGGCGCGCCAGCTCCTACAATGAGCAGTTCTTC.

This clonotype was detected only a few times. This sequence joins TRBV2 and TRBJ1-2; D gene ambiguous. Germline V lookup: CDR1 SNHLY, CDR2 FYNNEI. The CDR3 totals 11 residues. Trimming took off 6 bases at V and 7 bases at J, with 9 bases between the two ends. The CDR3 loop reads CASSSDGGYTF. CDR3 nucleotide sequence: TGTGCCAGCAGCTCGGACGGTGGCTACACCTTC.

The sample holds a few counts of this clonotype. This chain joins TRBV27 and TRBJ1-1; no clear D gene. V lost 2 bases and J lost 6, with 7 bases in between. There are 12 residues in the CDR3. Germline V gives CDR1 MNHEY, CDR2 SMNVEV (reference sequence). The CDR3: CASSLVGSEAFF. CDR3 coding DNA: TGTGCCAGCAGTTTAGTGGGGTCTGAAGCTTTCTTT.

A word on this clonotype: This may stem from a read error, because a much larger clone lies one nucleotide away. V is TRBV6-5 and J is TRBJ2-5, with D tentatively TRBD1 (6 bases). CDR1 and CDR2 (germline): MNHEY, SVGAGI. V lost 0 bases, J lost 1 base, and 6 bases lay in between. This CDR3 spans 14 amino acids. Written as DNA, the CDR3 is TGTGCCAGCAGTTACTCGGACAGCCAAGAGACCCAGTACTTC. Residues: CASSYSDSQETQYF.

This clonotype was found a few times. The chain has TRBV7-3 and TRBJ2-7, with TRBD2 matching 9 bases. V lost 5 bases, J lost 5 bases, and 13 bases stayed unmatched. Germline V gives CDR1 SGHTA, CDR2 FQGTGA. This CDR3 spans 16 amino acids. In DNA form, the CDR3 reads TGTGCCAGCAGCAGAACTCCAGCGGGAGGAGTCCACGAGCAGTACTTC. It yields the protein CASSRTPAGGVHEQYF.

Worth noting for this clonotype: This may be a read error: a much more frequent sequence differs by one nucleotide. The gene calls are TRBV27 and TRBJ2-3; 12 nucleotides match TRBD1. Germline V CDR1 and CDR2: MNHEY, SMNVEV (reference sequence). The CDR3 spans 15 residues. CDR3 amino acids: CASSLRDRGLDTRYF. CDR3 nucleotide sequence: TGTGCCAGCAGTCTCCGGGACAGGGGGCTTGATACGCGGTATTTT.

The V call is TRBV18, the J call TRBJ2-7, with D unresolved. Germline lookup yields CDR1 KGHSH and CDR2 LQKENI. V lost 3 bases and J 7 bases, leaving 10 bases between the germline ends. The CDR3 is 12 amino acids. The CDR3 loop is CASSPALREQYF. DNA of the CDR3: TGTGCCAGCTCACCGGCCCTGCGGGAGCAGTACTTC.

V usage is TRBV3-1 and J usage is TRBJ2-3; D unresolved. The CDR3 contains 12 residues. CDR1 LGHDT and CDR2 YNNKEL come from the germline V gene (reference sequence). Trimming took 4 bases from V and 2 from J, leaving 4 bases between them. The chain's CDR3 is CASSLHTDTQYF. CDR3 sequence (DNA): TGTGCCAGCAGCCTCCACACAGATACGCAGTATTTT.

With regard to this clonotype: Given a much more abundant clone one base away, this may be a read error. V gene TRBV27 combines with J gene TRBJ2-7; TRBD2 might be the D (6 bases). Germline V gene lookup returns CDR1 MNHEY and CDR2 SMNVEV (reference sequence). Trimming took 5 bases from V and 4 from J, leaving 21 bases between them. This CDR3 region has 16 residues. The CDR3 loop reads CASSRLFLSGVYEQYF. CDR3 DNA: TGTGCCAGCAGTCGCCTCTTTCTCTCGGGAGTATACGAGCAGTACTTC.

V gene TRBV20-1 combines with J gene TRBJ2-3; maybe TRBD2 (6 bases). V was trimmed by 0 bases and J by 5 bases, leaving 24 bases between them. CDR1 and CDR2 from the germline V gene are DFQATT and SNEGSKA (reference sequence). The CDR3 consists of 18 residues. Here the CDR3 reads CSARDPWTRGSRIDTQYF. The CDR3 nucleotides read TGCAGTGCTAGAGACCCCTGGACCCGGGGGAGTCGAATAGATACGCAGTATTTT.

This clonotype is a singleton in its sample. The chain has TRBV5-1 and TRBJ1-2; D remains ambiguous. V lost 3 bases to trimming and J lost 2 bases, with 14 bases between them. The CDR3 is 15 residues long. CDR1 is SGHRS and CDR2 is YFSETQ in the germline V gene. CDR3 sequence (DNA): TGCGCCAGCAGCTACTCACGTGGGGAAAACTATGGCTACACCTTC. Translated: CASSYSRGENYGYTF.

This clonotype was observed a few times. The chain combines TRBV24-1 with TRBJ1-4; D perhaps matches TRBD1 (6 bases). The CDR3 sequence is 14 residues long. Deletions cut 2 bases from V and 7 bases from J, with 10 bases between. From germline, CDR1 is KGHDR and CDR2 SFDVKD. This chain's CDR3 is CATSDSGGGEKLFF. The CDR3 coding sequence is TGTGCCACCAGTGATTCGGGGGGCGGTGAAAAACTGTTTTTT.